The clone carrying this T cell receptor beta chain has just a few counts. With V trimmed by 6 bases and J by 4 bases, 5 bases remained unmatched. The germline gives CDR1 ENHRY, CDR2 SYGVKD. The CDR3 has 13 residues. Per the authors' pipeline: Amplified reference gene primers provided the basis for estimating nucleated cell counts. Measured with immunoSEQ multiplex PCR; TCRdb has only the in-frame clones, and not every one. That table is the source of V, J and clone size, and D and trimming were worked out from the DNA. The sample yields about 130,000 clones, 70% to 90% seen once. This record comes from a study of blood T cell repertoires in COVID-19. Study-level information: Italy, Spain and the United States were the sources of the convalescent and acute COVID-19 samples. Sample material is recorded as cDNA or gDNA derived from T cells, B-cell-depleted T cells, or PBMCs.

This receptor was taken from a woman between 55 and 75 years old with acute or convalescent COVID-19. The chain carries TRBV10-3 and TRBJ1-2; TRBD1 aligns across 7 bases. Sequenced material: peripheral blood. DNA for the CDR3: TGTGCCATCAGCGCTTCAGGGGGCTATGGCTACACCTTC. Its translation is CAISASGGYGYTF.